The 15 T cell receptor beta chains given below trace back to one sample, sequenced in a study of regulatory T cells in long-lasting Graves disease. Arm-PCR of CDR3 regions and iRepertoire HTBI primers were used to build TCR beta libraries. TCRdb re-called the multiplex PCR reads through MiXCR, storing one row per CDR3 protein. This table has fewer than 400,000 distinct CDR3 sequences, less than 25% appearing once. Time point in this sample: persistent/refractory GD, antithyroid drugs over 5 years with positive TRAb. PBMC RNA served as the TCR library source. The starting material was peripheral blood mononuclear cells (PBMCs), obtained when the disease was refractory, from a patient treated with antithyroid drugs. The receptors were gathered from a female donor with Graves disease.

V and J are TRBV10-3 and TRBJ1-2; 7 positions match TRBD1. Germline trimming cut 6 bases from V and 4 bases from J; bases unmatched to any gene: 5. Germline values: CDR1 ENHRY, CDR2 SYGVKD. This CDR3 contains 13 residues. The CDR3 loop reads CAISLGQSYGYTF. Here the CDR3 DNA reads TGTGCCATCAGCTTGGGACAGTCCTATGGCTACACCTTC.

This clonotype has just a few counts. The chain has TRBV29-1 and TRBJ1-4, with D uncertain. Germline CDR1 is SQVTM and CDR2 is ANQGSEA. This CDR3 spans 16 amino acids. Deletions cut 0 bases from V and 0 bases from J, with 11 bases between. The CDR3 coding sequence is TGCAGCGTTGAAGACCCTTTTTCACCAACTAATGAAAAACTGTTTTTT. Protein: CSVEDPFSPTNEKLFF.

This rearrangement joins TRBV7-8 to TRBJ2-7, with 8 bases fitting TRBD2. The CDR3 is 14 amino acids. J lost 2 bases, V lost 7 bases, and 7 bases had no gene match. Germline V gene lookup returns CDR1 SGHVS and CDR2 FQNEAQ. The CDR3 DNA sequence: TGTGCCAGCACCATAGCGGGGCAGACCTACGAGCAGTACTTC. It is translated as CASTIAGQTYEQYF. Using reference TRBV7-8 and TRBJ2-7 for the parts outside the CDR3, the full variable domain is GAGVSQSPRYKVAKRGQDVALRCDPISGHVSLFWYQQALGQGPEFLTYFQNEAQLDKSGLPSDRFFAERPEGSVSTLKIQRTQQEDSAVYLCASTIAGQTYEQYFGPGTRLTVT.

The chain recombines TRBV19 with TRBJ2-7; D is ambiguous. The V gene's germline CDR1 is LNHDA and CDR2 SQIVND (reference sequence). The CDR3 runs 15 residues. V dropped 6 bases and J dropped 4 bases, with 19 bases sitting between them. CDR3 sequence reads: CASSPRAGSLYEQYF. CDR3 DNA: TGTGCCAGTAGCCCCCGAGCCGGGTCCCTGTACGAGCAGTACTTC. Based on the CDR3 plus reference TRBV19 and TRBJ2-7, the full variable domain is DGGITQSPKYLFRKEGQNVTLSCEQNLNHDAMYWYRQDPGQGLRLIYYSQIVNDFQKGDIAEGYSVSREKKESFPLTVTSAQKNPTAFYLCASSPRAGSLYEQYFGPGTRLTVT.

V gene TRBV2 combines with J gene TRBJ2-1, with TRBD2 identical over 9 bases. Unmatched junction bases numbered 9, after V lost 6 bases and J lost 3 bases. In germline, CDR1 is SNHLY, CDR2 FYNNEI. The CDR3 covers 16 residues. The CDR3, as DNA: TGTGCCAGCAGGAACATAGCGGGAGTAAACTACAATGAGCAGTTCTTC. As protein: CASRNIAGVNYNEQFF.

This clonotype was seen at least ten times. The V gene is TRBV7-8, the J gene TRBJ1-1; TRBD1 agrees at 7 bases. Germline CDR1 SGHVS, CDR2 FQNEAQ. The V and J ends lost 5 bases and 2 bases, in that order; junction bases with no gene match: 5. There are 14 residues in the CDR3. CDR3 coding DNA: TGTGCCAGCAGCGCTGGGACAGCTAACACTGAAGCTTTCTTT. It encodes CASSAGTANTEAFF.

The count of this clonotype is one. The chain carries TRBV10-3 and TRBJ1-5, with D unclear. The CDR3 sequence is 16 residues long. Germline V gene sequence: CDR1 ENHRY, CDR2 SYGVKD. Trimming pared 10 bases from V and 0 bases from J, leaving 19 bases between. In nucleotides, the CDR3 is TGTGCCACCTCAGAGGAGGATAAGTATAGCAATCAGCCCCAGCATTTT. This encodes CATSEEDKYSNQPQHF.

Here the CDR3 reads CASTRIYNTEAFF. In DNA, the CDR3 is TGCGCCAGCACCCGCATATACAACACTGAAGCTTTCTTT. This chain links TRBV10-2 with TRBJ1-1, with D uncertain. The CDR3 contains 13 residues. The germline V gene encodes CDR1 WSHSY and CDR2 SAAADI. The V gene lost 7 bases and the J gene lost 2 bases, with 11 bases spanning the gap.

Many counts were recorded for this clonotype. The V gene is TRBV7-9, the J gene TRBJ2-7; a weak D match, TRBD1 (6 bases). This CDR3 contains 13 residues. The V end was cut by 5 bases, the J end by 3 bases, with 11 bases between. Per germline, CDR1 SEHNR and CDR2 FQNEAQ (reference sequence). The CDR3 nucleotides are TGTGCCAGCAGCGCAACAGGGAACTACGAGCAGTACTTC. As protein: CASSATGNYEQYF.

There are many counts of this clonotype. CDR3 residues: CASSLVLAVDEQYF. In DNA form, the CDR3 reads TGTGCCAGCAGTTTGGTTCTAGCGGTCGACGAGCAGTACTTC. The chain has TRBV12-3 or TRBV12-4 and TRBJ2-7; 7 bases align to TRBD2. CDR3 length equals 14 residues. J was trimmed by 5 bases and V by 3 bases; bases with no gene match: 7.

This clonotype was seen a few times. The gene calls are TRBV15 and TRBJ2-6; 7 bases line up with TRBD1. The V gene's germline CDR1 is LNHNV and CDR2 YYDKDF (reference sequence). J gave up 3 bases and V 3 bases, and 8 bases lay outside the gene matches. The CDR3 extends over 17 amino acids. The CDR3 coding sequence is TGTGCCACCAGCAGGTATATGACAGGGAGTGGGGCCAACGTCCTGACTTTC. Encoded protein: CATSRYMTGSGANVLTF.

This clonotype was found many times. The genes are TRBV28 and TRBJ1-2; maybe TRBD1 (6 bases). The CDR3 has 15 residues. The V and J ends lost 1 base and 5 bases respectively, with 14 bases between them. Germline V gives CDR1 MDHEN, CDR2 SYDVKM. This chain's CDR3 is CASSLSWGRGYGYTF. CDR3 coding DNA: TGTGCCAGCAGTTTATCCTGGGGCAGGGGTTATGGCTACACCTTC.

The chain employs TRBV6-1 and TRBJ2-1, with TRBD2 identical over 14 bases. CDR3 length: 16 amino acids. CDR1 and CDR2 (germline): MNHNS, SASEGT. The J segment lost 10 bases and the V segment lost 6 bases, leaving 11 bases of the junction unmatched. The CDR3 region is CASSPGTSGSHDEQFF. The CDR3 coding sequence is TGTGCCAGCAGCCCGGGGACTAGCGGGAGCCATGACGAGCAGTTCTTC.

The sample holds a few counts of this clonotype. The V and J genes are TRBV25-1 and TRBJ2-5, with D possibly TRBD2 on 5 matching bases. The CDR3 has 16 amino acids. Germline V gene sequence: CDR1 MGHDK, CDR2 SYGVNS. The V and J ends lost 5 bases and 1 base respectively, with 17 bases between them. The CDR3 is CASSNPGPGLQETQYF. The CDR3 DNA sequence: TGTGCCAGCAGTAACCCAGGACCCGGACTCCAAGAGACCCAGTACTTC. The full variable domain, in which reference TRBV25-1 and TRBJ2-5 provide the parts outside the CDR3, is EADIYQTPRYLVIGTGKKITLECSQTMGHDKMYWYQQDPGMELHLIHYSYGVNSTEKGDLSSESTVSRIRTEHFPLTLESARPSHTSQYLCASSNPGPGLQETQYFGPGTRLLVL.

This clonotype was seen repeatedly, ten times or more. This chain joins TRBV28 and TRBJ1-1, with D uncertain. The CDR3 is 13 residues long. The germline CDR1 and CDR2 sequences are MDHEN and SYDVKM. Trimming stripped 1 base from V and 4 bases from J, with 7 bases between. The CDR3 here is CASSLFLPTEAFF. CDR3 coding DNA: TGTGCCAGCAGTTTATTTTTGCCCACTGAAGCTTTCTTT.